The present entry profiles one T cell receptor beta chain with its context. What antigen it recognizes has not been identified. One base away there is no much larger clone; base qualities are not given. This sample was included in a study of a mutant IDH1 vaccine in newly diagnosed glioma (dated by TCRdb to about 2021). For the wider study: In the chemotherapy-containing groups, vaccination started alongside temozolomide cycles, whereas in patients who had radiotherapy alone it started 4-6 weeks after radiotherapy. Of the 32 patients who were treated, approximately 60% were male and roughly 40% were female, and the mean age was around 40 years. Prior to enrollment, standard therapy consisting of radiotherapy alone, temozolomide alone, or radiochemotherapy with temozolomide had been administered to patients, with the combination being received by most patients. Visit V12 was the week-35 safety follow-up and visit V13 was the week-47 end of study. Peripheral blood was collected at six visits: V03 (baseline), V05, V07, V10, V12 and V13. Longitudinal TCRB deep sequencing was performed for about two dozen treated patients wherever samples were available for exploratory analyses.

Trimming takes 1 base off V and 6 bases off J; junction bases not matched to a gene: 8. The CDR3 holds 15 amino acids from the cysteine to the phenylalanine. Of the read, only the CDR3 DNA is kept; its 45 bases are in frame from base 1. The germline V gene encodes CDR1 MNHNS and CDR2 SASEGT. Library preparation used the immunoSEQ multiplex PCR assay. Following the manufacturer's protocol, the hsTCRB Kit was used to amplify rearranged TCR beta chain sequences. Sequencing of TCRB libraries was carried out on an Illumina MiSeq. The original pipeline was this. The kit vendor's proprietary platform handled demultiplexing, trimming and gene mapping. TCRdb retrieved this table from immuneACCESS and kept in-frame rearrangements only. Not all clones are present; in checked studies, unresolved V genes account for under half, and no reason is known for the remainder. V and J calls and clone size are given by that table; D and trimming were obtained from the DNA. Across this sample there are approximately 50,000 clones, with about 80% seen only once. The leading ten clones occupy less than 5% of the sample.

The study at large found these results: According to the authors, sample limitations meant that analyses of patient blood samples could not be reproduced. PBMC samples for TCRB deep sequencing were selected based on availability. Changes in the top peripheral T cell clonotypes picked up by TCRB sequencing did not appear to be linked to pseudoprogression. Immune responses induced by the vaccine were seen in approximately 92% of patients across multiple MHC alleles.

The sample's time point, from its label and the paper: week 47, end of study. Each vaccine dose, consisting of 300 ug of a 20-mer mutant IDH1 peptide in Montanide, was administered subcutaneously with topical imiquimod. Patients were given eight vaccinations, in weeks 1, 3, 5, 7, 11, 15, 19 and 23, which matched visits V03 through V10. Newly diagnosed WHO grade 3 or 4 IDH1-mutant astrocytomas showing loss of nuclear ATRX were present in the donors. The samples were drawn from NOA16, a multicentre, single-arm, open-label phase I trial in Germany that tested a mutant IDH1 peptide vaccine in humans for the first time. Genomic DNA for TCRB sequencing was extracted from EDTA blood using the DNeasy Blood and Tissue Kit.

The sequencing here drew on PBMCs, taken from a glioma patient whose treatment included an IDH1 peptide vaccine. This TCR was sampled from a woman in her thirties or forties with glioma. Some clones in this sample may be carry-over from other donors' samples. This receptor chain uses TRBV6-1 and TRBJ2-5, with 7 middle bases fitting TRBD1. The CDR3: CASSEVQGGGKTQYF. The nucleotide sequence is given as TGTGCCAGCAGTGAAGTTCAAGGGGGCGGAAAGACCCAGTACTTC.